This T cell receptor (beta chain) was identified during a study of T cells in localized non-small cell lung cancer. Study-wide results and caveats: Of the tissues analyzed, uninvolved adjacent lung showed maximal T cell clonality, greater than tumor.

Germline values: CDR1 SGHRS, CDR2 YFSETQ. V was cut by 0 bases and J by 7 bases, with 26 bases left in between. This CDR3 has 18 residues. Assay used: immunoSEQ multiplex PCR; TCRdb lists only in-frame clones, some missing. The sample yields thousands of clones, approximately 35% seen once. Turning to this clone: As yet, its antigen is unknown.

The specimen was lung tumor tissue, collected before any cancer treatment. The rearrangement links TRBV5-1 to TRBJ2-7; D is perhaps TRBD2 (5 bases). This sequence originates from a male donor at least 60 years old with stage III lung adenocarcinoma. For the CDR3, the DNA is TGCGCCAGCAGCTTGGCCGCAGGAGGCTCGTTGTTGGGCGGTGAGCAGTACTTC. Its translation is CASSLAAGGSLLGGEQYF.